This is a list of T cell receptor beta chains from one sample in a study of CD8 T cells in Susac syndrome. TCRdb processed the immunoSEQ multiplex PCR reads anew with MiXCR; each CDR3 protein has one entry. The sample yields some 180,000 distinct CDR3 sequences, about 94% seen once. The specimen was CD4+ T cells from PBMCs. Receptors were obtained from a human donor with Susac syndrome. Both conserved end residues are part of each CDR3. Fields, in order: clone size, D gene, CDR3 length, J gene, V gene, CDR3 DNA, CDR3 protein. A D gene is named only where the DNA matches it firmly. Only part of the rows carry a size: once, few, many, or a class if the clone is expanded.

clone_size: once
d_call: .
cdr3_length: 17
j_call: TRBJ2-6
v_call: TRBV5-1
cdr3_nt: TGCGCCAGCAGCTTGGTGCACTCGTCTTCTGGGGCCAACGTCCTGACTTTC
cdr3_aa: CASSLVHSSSGANVLTF

clone_size: once
d_call: .
cdr3_length: 14
j_call: TRBJ1-2
v_call: TRBV2
cdr3_nt: TGTGCCAGCAGTGCATTAAGGGGATCATATGGCTACACCTTC
cdr3_aa: CASSALRGSYGYTF

clone_size: few
d_call: .
cdr3_length: 16
j_call: TRBJ2-1
v_call: TRBV30
cdr3_nt: TGTGCCTGGAGCGCTTCAGCGGGTTTTACCTACAATGAGCAGTTCTTC
cdr3_aa: CAWSASAGFTYNEQFF

clone_size: .
d_call: TRBD1
cdr3_length: 15
j_call: TRBJ2-5
v_call: TRBV7-2
cdr3_nt: TGTGCCAGCAGCTTAGTTGGGACAGGTCAAGAGACCCAGTACTTC
cdr3_aa: CASSLVGTGQETQYF

clone_size: once
d_call: TRBD2
cdr3_length: 16
j_call: TRBJ2-7
v_call: TRBV5-1
cdr3_nt: TGCGCCAGCAGCTTGGAGGGACTAGCGGACTCCTACGAGCAGTACTTC
cdr3_aa: CASSLEGLADSYEQYF

clone_size: .
d_call: .
cdr3_length: 17
j_call: TRBJ2-6
v_call: TRBV18
cdr3_nt: TGTGCCAGCTCACAACCTGCGCCCCACTCTGGGGCCAACGTCCTGACTTTC
cdr3_aa: CASSQPAPHSGANVLTF

clone_size: .
d_call: .
cdr3_length: 14
j_call: TRBJ2-7
v_call: TRBV18
cdr3_nt: TGTGCCAGCTCACCCGGCTTAGCGGCCTACGAGCAGTACTTC
cdr3_aa: CASSPGLAAYEQYF

clone_size: once
d_call: .
cdr3_length: 14
j_call: TRBJ1-1
v_call: TRBV18
cdr3_nt: TGTGCCAGCTCACCAGACCGCCTGAACACTGAAGCTTTCTTT
cdr3_aa: CASSPDRLNTEAFF

clone_size: .
d_call: .
cdr3_length: 14
j_call: TRBJ2-2
v_call: TRBV7-9
cdr3_nt: TGTGCCAGCAGCAACCCCAACCATCGGGGGGAGCTGTTTTTT
cdr3_aa: CASSNPNHRGELFF

clone_size: .
d_call: .
cdr3_length: 13
j_call: TRBJ2-3
v_call: TRBV18
cdr3_nt: TGTGCCAGCTCACCGAAACTCACAGATACGCAGTATTTT
cdr3_aa: CASSPKLTDTQYF

clone_size: .
d_call: TRBD2
cdr3_length: 15
j_call: TRBJ2-1
v_call: TRBV3-1
cdr3_nt: TGTGCCAGCAGCCAAAAAGGGACTAGCGGGAGTCGGTTGTTCTTC
cdr3_aa: CASSQKGTSGSRLFF

clone_size: .
d_call: .
cdr3_length: 15
j_call: TRBJ1-2
v_call: TRBV7-9
cdr3_nt: TGTGCCAGCAGCCCCCAGGTCCCAGGGGCATATGGCTACACCTTC
cdr3_aa: CASSPQVPGAYGYTF

clone_size: .
d_call: TRBD2
cdr3_length: 16
j_call: TRBJ2-3
v_call: TRBV6-5
cdr3_nt: TGTGCCAGCAGTTACTCGAGGCTAGCGGGGTGGGATACGCAGTATTTT
cdr3_aa: CASSYSRLAGWDTQYF

clone_size: .
d_call: .
cdr3_length: 14
j_call: TRBJ2-5
v_call: TRBV11-2
cdr3_nt: TGTGCCAGCAGCCCAACCAGGGTTGAGGAGACCCAGTACTTC
cdr3_aa: CASSPTRVEETQYF

clone_size: .
d_call: .
cdr3_length: 15
j_call: TRBJ2-1
v_call: TRBV7-7
cdr3_nt: TGTGCCAGCAGCTTTGGGGAGGTCGCCTACAATGAGCAGTTCTTC
cdr3_aa: CASSFGEVAYNEQFF